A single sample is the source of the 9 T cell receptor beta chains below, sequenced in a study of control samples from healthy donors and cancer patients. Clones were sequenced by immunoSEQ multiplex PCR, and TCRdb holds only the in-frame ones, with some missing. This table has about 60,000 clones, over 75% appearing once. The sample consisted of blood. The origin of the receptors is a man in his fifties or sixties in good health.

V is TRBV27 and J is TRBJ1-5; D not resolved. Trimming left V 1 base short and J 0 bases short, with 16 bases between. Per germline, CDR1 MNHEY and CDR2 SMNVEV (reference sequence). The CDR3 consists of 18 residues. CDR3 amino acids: CASSLLGGSRYSNQPQHF. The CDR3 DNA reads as TGTGCCAGCAGTTTATTGGGCGGCAGCCGTTATAGCAATCAGCCCCAGCATTTT.

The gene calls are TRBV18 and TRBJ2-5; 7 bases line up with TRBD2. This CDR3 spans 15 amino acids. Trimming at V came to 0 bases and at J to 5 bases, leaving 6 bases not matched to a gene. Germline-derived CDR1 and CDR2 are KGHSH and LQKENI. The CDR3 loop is CASSPPGGTGETQYF. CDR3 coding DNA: TGTGCCAGCTCACCACCGGGAGGGACCGGGGAGACCCAGTACTTC.

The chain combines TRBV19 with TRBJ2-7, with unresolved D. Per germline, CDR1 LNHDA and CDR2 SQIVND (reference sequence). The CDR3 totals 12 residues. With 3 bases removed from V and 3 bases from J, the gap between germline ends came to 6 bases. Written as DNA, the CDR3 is TGTGCCAGTAGTATGAGAGACTACGAGCAGTACTTC. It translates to CASSMRDYEQYF.

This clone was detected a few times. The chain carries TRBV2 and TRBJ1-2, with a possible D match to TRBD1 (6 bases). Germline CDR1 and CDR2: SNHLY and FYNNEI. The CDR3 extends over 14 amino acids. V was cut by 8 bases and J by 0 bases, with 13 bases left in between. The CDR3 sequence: CASEGDTANYGYTF. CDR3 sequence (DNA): TGTGCCAGCGAAGGGGACACCGCTAACTATGGCTACACCTTC.

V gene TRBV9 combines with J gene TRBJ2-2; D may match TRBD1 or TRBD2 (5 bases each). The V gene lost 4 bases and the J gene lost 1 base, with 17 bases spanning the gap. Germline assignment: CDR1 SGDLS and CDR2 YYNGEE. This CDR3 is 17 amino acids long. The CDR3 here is CASSLARGWKNTGELFF. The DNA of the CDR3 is TGTGCCAGCAGCCTCGCCCGGGGCTGGAAGAACACCGGGGAGCTGTTTTTT.

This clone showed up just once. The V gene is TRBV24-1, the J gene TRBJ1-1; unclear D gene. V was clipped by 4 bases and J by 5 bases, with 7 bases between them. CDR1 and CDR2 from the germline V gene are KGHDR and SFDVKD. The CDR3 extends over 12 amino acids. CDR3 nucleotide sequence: TGTGCCACCAGTGACCCCGGGACTGAAGCTTTCTTT. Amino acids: CATSDPGTEAFF.

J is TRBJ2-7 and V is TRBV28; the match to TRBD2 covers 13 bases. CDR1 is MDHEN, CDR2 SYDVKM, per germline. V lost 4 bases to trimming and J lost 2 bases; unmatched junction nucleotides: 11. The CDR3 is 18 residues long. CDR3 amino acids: CASSSPLGLAGAAYEQYF. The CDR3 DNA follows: TGTGCCAGCAGTTCCCCATTAGGACTAGCGGGAGCTGCCTACGAGCAGTACTTC.

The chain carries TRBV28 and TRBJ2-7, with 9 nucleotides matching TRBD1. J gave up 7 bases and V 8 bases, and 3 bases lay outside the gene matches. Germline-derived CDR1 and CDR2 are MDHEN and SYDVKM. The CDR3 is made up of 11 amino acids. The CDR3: CASRTGEEQYF. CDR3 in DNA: TGTGCCAGCCGGACAGGGGAAGAGCAGTACTTC.

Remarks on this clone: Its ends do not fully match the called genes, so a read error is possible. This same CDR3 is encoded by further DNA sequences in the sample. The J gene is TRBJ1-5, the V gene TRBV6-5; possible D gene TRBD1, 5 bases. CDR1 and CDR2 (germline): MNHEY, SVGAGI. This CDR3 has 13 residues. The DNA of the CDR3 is TGCGCCAGCAGCCTAGACAGAAATCAGCCCCAGCATTTT. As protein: CASSLDRNQPQHF.